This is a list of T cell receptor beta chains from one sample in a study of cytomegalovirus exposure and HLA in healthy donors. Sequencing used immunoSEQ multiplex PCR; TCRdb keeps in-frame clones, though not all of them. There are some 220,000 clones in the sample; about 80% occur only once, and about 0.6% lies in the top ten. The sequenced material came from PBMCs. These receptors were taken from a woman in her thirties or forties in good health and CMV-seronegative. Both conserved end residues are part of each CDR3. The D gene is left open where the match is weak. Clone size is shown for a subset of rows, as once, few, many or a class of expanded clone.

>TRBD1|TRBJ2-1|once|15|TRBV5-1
TGCGCCAGCAGGGAACCCGGGACAGGGGCCCGTGAGCAGTTCTTC
CASREPGTGAREQFF
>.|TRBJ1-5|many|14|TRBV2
TGTGCCAGCAGTGATATGGACTTAAATCAGCCCCAGCATTTT
CASSDMDLNQPQHF
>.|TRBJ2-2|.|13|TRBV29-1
TGCAGCGTTAGGGACTCCCACACCGGGGAGCTGTTTTTT
CSVRDSHTGELFF
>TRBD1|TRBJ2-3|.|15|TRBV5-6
TGTGCCAGCAGCTTGGTTGACAGGGTGACAGATACGCAGTATTTT
CASSLVDRVTDTQYF
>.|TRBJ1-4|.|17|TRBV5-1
TGCGCCAGCAGCTTGGGCGATACAGCCGCAACTAATGAAAAACTGTTTTTT
CASSLGDTAATNEKLFF
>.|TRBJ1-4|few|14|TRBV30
TGTGCCTGGACCCACAGTGCAACTAATGAAAAACTGTTTTTT
CAWTHSATNEKLFF
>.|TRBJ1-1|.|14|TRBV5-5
TGTGCCAGCAGCTTTGGACAGATGAACACTGAAGCTTTCTTT
CASSFGQMNTEAFF
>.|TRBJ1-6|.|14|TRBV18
TGTGCCAGCTCAACGGACAGAAGGAATTCACCCCTCCACTTT
CASSTDRRNSPLHF
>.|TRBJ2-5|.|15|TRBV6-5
TGTGCCAGCAGTTACTCGACACAGAGACAAGAGACCCAGTACTTC
CASSYSTQRQETQYF
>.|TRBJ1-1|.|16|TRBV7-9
TGTTCCAGCAGCCCCCGAGGTGTCAAACAGGGAACTGAAGCTTTCTTT
CSSSPRGVKQGTEAFF
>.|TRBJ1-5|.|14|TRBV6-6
TGTGCCAGCAGCCCCAGGGGATTCGATCAGCCCCAGCATTTT
CASSPRGFDQPQHF
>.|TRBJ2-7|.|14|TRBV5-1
TGCGCCAGCAGCTCCCCCTCGGGGGCCTACGAGCAGTACTTC
CASSSPSGAYEQYF
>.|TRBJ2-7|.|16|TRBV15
TGTGCCACCAGCGACCAAGCCGGGACACTAAATTACGAGCAGTACTTC
CATSDQAGTLNYEQYF
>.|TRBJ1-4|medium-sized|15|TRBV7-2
TGTGCCAGCAGCCGTAGGACAGCAACTAATGAAAAACTGTTTTTT
CASSRRTATNEKLFF
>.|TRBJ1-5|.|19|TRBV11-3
TGTGCCAGCAGCTTAGATCGGATTTTCGGAGGGAGGAGGAATCAGCCCCAGCATTTT
CASSLDRIFGGRRNQPQHF
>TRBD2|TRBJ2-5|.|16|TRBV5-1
TGCGCCAGCAGCCCCACTAGCGGGGGGACTCAAGAGACCCAGTACTTC
CASSPTSGGTQETQYF
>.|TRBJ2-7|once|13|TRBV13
TGTGCCAGCAGCGTAGGGGGACTGTACGAGCAGTACTTC
CASSVGGLYEQYF
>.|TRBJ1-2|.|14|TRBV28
TGTGCCAGCAGTACGCACGAGGGTAACTATGGCTACACCTTC
CASSTHEGNYGYTF
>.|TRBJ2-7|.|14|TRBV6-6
TGTGCCAGCACCCGATCCCAGGGTTCCTACGAGCAGTACTTC
CASTRSQGSYEQYF
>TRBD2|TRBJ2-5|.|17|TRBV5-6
TGTGCCAGCAGCACGGGACTAGCGGGGGGGCTTGGAGAGACCCAGTACTTC
CASSTGLAGGLGETQYF
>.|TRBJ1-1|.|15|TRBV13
TGTGCCAGCAGCTTCGCAGGGAGGGTAGACACTGAAGCTTTCTTT
CASSFAGRVDTEAFF
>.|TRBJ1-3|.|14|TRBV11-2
TGTGCCAGCAGCTCCGGGACATTTGGAAACACCATATATTTT
CASSSGTFGNTIYF
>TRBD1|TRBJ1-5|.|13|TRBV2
TGTGCCAGCTCAGGGGGCCAGGATCAGCCCCAGCATTTT
CASSGGQDQPQHF
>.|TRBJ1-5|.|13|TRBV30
TGTGCCTGGAGCCCTACTTCGATCCAGCCCCAGCATTTT
CAWSPTSIQPQHF
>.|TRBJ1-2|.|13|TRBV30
TGTGCCTGGAGTCAGCGGGGTGGGTATGGCTACACCTTC
CAWSQRGGYGYTF
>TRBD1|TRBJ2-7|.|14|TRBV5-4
TGTGCCAGCAGCTCCAGGGACAGGCTGTACGAGCAGTACTTC
CASSSRDRLYEQYF
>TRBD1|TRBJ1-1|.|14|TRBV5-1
TGCGCCAGCAGCTTGGACAGGGGAAACACTGAAGCTTTCTTT
CASSLDRGNTEAFF
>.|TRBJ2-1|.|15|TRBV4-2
TGTGCCAGCAGCCAAGATCCCTCTTTTTACAATGAGCAGTTCTTC
CASSQDPSFYNEQFF
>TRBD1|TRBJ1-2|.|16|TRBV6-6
TGTGCCAGCAGTTATTCCCGGGACAGGAATGACTATGGCTACACCTTC
CASSYSRDRNDYGYTF
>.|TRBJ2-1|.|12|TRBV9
TGTGCCAGCAGCGTCAGTTTGAATGAGCAGTTCTTC
CASSVSLNEQFF
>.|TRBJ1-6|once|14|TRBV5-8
TGTGCCAGCAGCTTCGTACAGGGCAGTTCACCCCTCCACTTT
CASSFVQGSSPLHF
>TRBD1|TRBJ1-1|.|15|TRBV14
TGTGCCAGCAGCCCCCGACAGGGCCGGAGCACTGAAGCTTTCTTT
CASSPRQGRSTEAFF
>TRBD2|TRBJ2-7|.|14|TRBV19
TGTGCCAGTAGTCTTACTAGCGGGACCTACGAGCAGTACTTC
CASSLTSGTYEQYF
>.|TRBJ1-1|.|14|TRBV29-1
TGCAGCGTTGTACCCTTAGCGCGGAACACTGAAGCTTTCTTT
CSVVPLARNTEAFF
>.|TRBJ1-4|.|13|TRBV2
TGTGCCAGCAGTGAAACAGAAGGGGGAAAACTGTTTTTT
CASSETEGGKLFF
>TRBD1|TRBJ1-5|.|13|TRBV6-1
TGTGCCAGCACCGGGACAGGGTCCCAGCCCCAGCATTTT
CASTGTGSQPQHF
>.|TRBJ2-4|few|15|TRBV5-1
TGCGCCAGCAGCTTGGAGGACAGGTCGGGGGACATTCAGTACTTC
CASSLEDRSGDIQYF
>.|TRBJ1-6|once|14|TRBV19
TGTGCCAGTAGCCTTACAGGGACAAATTCACCCCTCCACTTT
CASSLTGTNSPLHF
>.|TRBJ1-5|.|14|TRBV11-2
TGTGCCAGCAGCAGACTAGGGGCGGGTCAGCCCCAGCATTTT
CASSRLGAGQPQHF
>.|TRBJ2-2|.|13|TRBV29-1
TGCAGCGTTGGGCGGCCGACGACCGGGGAGCTGTTTTTT
CSVGRPTTGELFF
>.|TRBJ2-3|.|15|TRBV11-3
TGTGCCAGCAGCTTCGGGGGGCTTAGCACAGATACGCAGTATTTT
CASSFGGLSTDTQYF
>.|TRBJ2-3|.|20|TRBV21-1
TGTGCCAGCAGCAAAGGGCCGACTAGCGGGCGGCCCCCTAGCACAGATACGCAGTATTTT
CASSKGPTSGRPPSTDTQYF
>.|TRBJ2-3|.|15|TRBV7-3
TGTGCCAGCAGCCAGAGTTCAGGGGTTACAGATACGCAGTATTTT
CASSQSSGVTDTQYF
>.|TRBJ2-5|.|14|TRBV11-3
TGTGCCAGCAGCTTAGAGGGAGCCCAAGAGACCCAGTACTTC
CASSLEGAQETQYF
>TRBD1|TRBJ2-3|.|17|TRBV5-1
TGCGCCAGCAGCTCCCGACAGGGAACCTGGGGCACAGATACGCAGTATTTT
CASSSRQGTWGTDTQYF
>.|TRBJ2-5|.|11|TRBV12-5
TGTGCTAGTGGTACGGGGGAGACCCAGTACTTC
CASGTGETQYF
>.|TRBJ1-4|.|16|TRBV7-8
TGTGCCAGCAGGTTTACCCCCGGAGGGGTTAATGAAAAACTGTTTTTT
CASRFTPGGVNEKLFF